The rows below give T cell receptor beta chains drawn from one sample of a study of identical twins. TCRdb reprocessed the 5' RACE reads via MiXCR and lists one record per CDR3 protein. The sample consists of roughly 260,000 distinct CDR3 sequences, 7.5% of them appearing once. The same specimen was also included in a second study, on yellow fever vaccine responses in identical twins.

Specimen: CD8+ T cells sorted from blood. Receptors originate from a woman aged 18-30 years in good health. The CDR3 runs from the conserved cysteine through the conserved F or W. A D gene is named only where the DNA matches it firmly. Only some rows state a clone size, as once, few, many or a class for expanded clones.

J gene | V gene | D gene | clone size | CDR3 protein | CDR3 DNA
TRBJ2-1 | TRBV7-6 | NA | NA | CASSAPGTSPYNEQFF | TGTGCCAGCAGCGCGCCCGGGACAAGCCCTTACAATGAGCAGTTCTTC
TRBJ2-1 | TRBV2 | NA | few | CASTPGRLVRNEQFF | TGTGCCAGCACCCCAGGGAGACTAGTCCGGAATGAGCAGTTCTTC
TRBJ2-3 | TRBV7-6 | NA | many | CASSHYFTDTQYF | TGTGCCAGCAGCCATTATTTCACAGATACGCAGTATTTT
TRBJ2-4 | TRBV6-1 | TRBD1 | few | CASTSDRGAKNIQYF | TGTGCCAGCACCTCGGACAGGGGCGCCAAAAACATTCAGTACTTC
TRBJ1-5 | TRBV9 | TRBD1 | NA | CASSVDRVNQPQHF | TGTGCCAGCAGCGTTGACAGGGTGAATCAGCCCCAGCATTTT
TRBJ2-1 | TRBV9 | TRBD2 | many | CASSASGGAVYEQFF | TGTGCCAGCAGCGCAAGCGGGGGGGCTGTGTATGAGCAGTTCTTC
TRBJ2-5 | TRBV20-1 | NA | NA | CSASGGGGPQETQYF | TGCAGTGCCTCAGGGGGCGGGGGGCCCCAAGAGACCCAGTACTTC
TRBJ2-1 | TRBV20-1 | NA | once | CSADGTTEASEQFF | TGCAGTGCGGATGGGACCACCGAGGCCAGTGAGCAGTTCTTC
TRBJ2-1 | TRBV3-1 | NA | few | CASSPYFGENNEQFF | TGTGCCAGCAGCCCCTACTTCGGGGAAAACAATGAGCAGTTCTTC
TRBJ2-1 | TRBV11-3 | NA | NA | CASRRGTGYNEQFF | TGTGCCAGCAGGCGGGGGACAGGCTACAATGAGCAGTTCTTC
TRBJ1-3 | TRBV12-3/TRBV12-4 | NA | many | CASRRGNTIYF | TGTGCCAGCAGGCGCGGAAACACCATATATTTT
TRBJ1-1 | TRBV12-3/TRBV12-4 | TRBD1 | many | CASRTSDRGTEAFF | TGTGCCAGCAGAACCTCAGACAGGGGAACTGAAGCTTTCTTT
TRBJ2-1 | TRBV2 | NA | few | CATKPVASSALYNEQFF | TGTGCCACAAAACCCGTGGCTAGTTCGGCTCTCTACAATGAGCAGTTCTTC
TRBJ2-7 | TRBV6-1 | TRBD2 | few | CASSDTSGGLYEQYF | TGTGCCAGCAGTGACACTAGCGGGGGACTCTACGAGCAGTACTTC
TRBJ2-3 | TRBV3-1 | NA | few | CASSHDDAGLWDTQYF | TGTGCCAGCAGCCACGACGACGCGGGCCTCTGGGATACGCAGTATTTT
TRBJ2-7 | TRBV11-1 | TRBD1 | few | CASSARPVWTGPLEASYEQYF | TGTGCCAGCAGCGCCCGTCCCGTCTGGACAGGGCCCCTCGAAGCTTCCTACGAGCAGTACTTC
TRBJ1-2 | TRBV16 | NA | many | CASSQSQEVNYGYTF | TGTGCCAGCAGCCAATCACAAGAAGTTAACTATGGCTACACCTTC
TRBJ1-1 | TRBV24-1 | NA | NA | CATSESGRHEAFF | TGTGCCACCAGTGAATCCGGTCGTCATGAAGCTTTCTTT
TRBJ2-1 | TRBV7-9 | NA | many | CASSSAPSEKQFF | TGTGCCAGCAGCTCAGCTCCCTCGGAGAAGCAGTTCTTC
TRBJ2-1 | TRBV7-8 | NA | NA | CASSSGGGGGIAYNEQFF | TGTGCCAGCAGCTCAGGGGGCGGGGGAGGCATCGCCTACAATGAGCAGTTCTTC
TRBJ2-7 | TRBV25-1 | TRBD1 | many | CASSEFGQGYEQYF | TGTGCCAGCAGTGAATTTGGACAGGGCTACGAGCAGTACTTC
TRBJ1-4 | TRBV27 | NA | NA | CASSFYIRLNNEKLFF | TGTGCCAGCAGTTTTTATATCAGGCTAAATAATGAAAAACTGTTTTTT
TRBJ2-7 | TRBV11-1 | TRBD1 | many | CASSGTGESYEQYF | TGTGCCAGCAGTGGGACAGGGGAGTCCTACGAGCAGTACTTC
TRBJ2-6 | TRBV7-9 | NA | NA | CASSGDTHSGANVLTF | TGTGCCAGCAGCGGGGACACCCACTCTGGGGCCAACGTCCTGACTTTC
TRBJ2-1 | TRBV28 | TRBD1 | NA | CASSAHPRQGASNEQFF | TGTGCCAGCTCTGCCCACCCCCGACAGGGGGCGAGTAATGAGCAGTTCTTC
TRBJ2-7 | TRBV2 | TRBD1 | NA | CASSTGTGIEQYF | TGTGCCAGCAGTACCGGGACAGGTATCGAGCAGTACTTC
TRBJ1-3 | TRBV12-3/TRBV12-4 | NA | NA | CASSLFSSSGNTIYF | TGTGCCAGCAGTTTATTCTCAAGCTCTGGAAACACCATATATTTT
TRBJ2-5 | TRBV6-1 | NA | NA | CASKIVGARETQYF | TGTGCCAGCAAGATTGTGGGGGCGCGGGAGACCCAGTACTTC
TRBJ2-7 | TRBV7-9 | TRBD2 | few | CASSPVAGGYEQYF | TGTGCCAGCAGCCCAGTCGCGGGGGGGTACGAGCAGTACTTC
TRBJ2-7 | TRBV7-9 | NA | NA | CASSSTRIVYEQYF | TGTGCCAGCAGCTCCACCAGAATCGTCTACGAGCAGTACTTC
TRBJ1-1 | TRBV20-1 | NA | many | CSARWINTEAFF | TGCAGTGCTAGGTGGATTAACACTGAAGCTTTCTTT
TRBJ2-7 | TRBV28 | NA | few | CASRTRTVDYEQYF | TGTGCCAGCAGAACCAGGACAGTCGACTACGAGCAGTACTTC
TRBJ2-3 | TRBV12-3/TRBV12-4 | NA | few | CASTQGGLTDTQYF | TGTGCCAGCACCCAAGGGGGATTGACAGATACGCAGTATTTT
TRBJ2-1 | TRBV5-1 | TRBD2 | few | CASSFGLAGAEGGEQFF | TGCGCCAGCAGCTTCGGGCTAGCGGGAGCGGAGGGGGGTGAGCAGTTCTTC
TRBJ2-1 | TRBV7-9 | NA | many | CASSLAPSSYNEQFF | TGTGCCAGCAGCTTAGCGCCGAGTTCCTACAATGAGCAGTTCTTC
TRBJ1-1 | TRBV12-3/TRBV12-4 | NA | many | CASSLRLRGRENTEAFF | TGTGCCAGCAGTCTACGTCTCAGGGGTAGGGAGAACACTGAAGCTTTCTTT
TRBJ2-7 | TRBV20-1 | NA | few | CSALDYRYEQYF | TGCAGTGCTTTGGACTACCGATACGAGCAGTACTTC
TRBJ1-2 | TRBV7-8 | TRBD1 | NA | CASSIGTGDGYTF | TGTGCCAGCAGCATAGGGACAGGGGATGGCTACACCTTC
TRBJ2-5 | TRBV12-3/TRBV12-4 | TRBD2 | few | CASSLARGRAQETQYF | TGTGCCAGCAGTTTAGCGCGCGGGAGGGCCCAAGAGACCCAGTACTTC
TRBJ2-1 | TRBV5-1 | TRBD2 | many | CASSLSSGSYNEQFF | TGCGCCAGCAGCTTATCTAGCGGGAGTTACAATGAGCAGTTCTTC
TRBJ2-5 | TRBV12-3/TRBV12-4 | NA | NA | CASSLLAGKKAQYF | TGTGCCAGCAGTTTATTGGCTGGCAAGAAGGCCCAGTACTTC
TRBJ2-1 | TRBV20-1 | TRBD2 | many | CSARDLRGRDYNEQFF | TGCAGTGCTAGAGATCTCCGCGGGAGGGACTACAATGAGCAGTTCTTC
TRBJ1-6 | TRBV27 | NA | few | CASSLSGGKTNSPLHF | TGTGCCAGCAGTTTATCCGGGGGGAAAACCAATTCACCCCTCCACTTT
TRBJ2-5 | TRBV12-3/TRBV12-4 | NA | few | CASSRDTGETQYF | TGTGCCAGCAGCCGGGACACAGGAGAGACCCAGTACTTC
TRBJ1-5 | TRBV5-1 | TRBD1 | few | CASSLEPGGQPQHF | TGCGCCAGCAGCTTGGAACCAGGGGGTCAGCCCCAGCATTTT
TRBJ2-1 | TRBV6-5 | NA | many | CASSYATEYNEQFF | TGTGCCAGCAGTTACGCTACAGAGTACAATGAGCAGTTCTTC
TRBJ2-1 | TRBV5-1 | NA | few | CASSWAPRPPDNEQFF | TGCGCCAGCAGTTGGGCACCCAGGCCACCAGACAATGAGCAGTTCTTC
TRBJ1-2 | TRBV15 | TRBD1 | many | CATSRDTGDHGYTF | TGTGCCACCAGCAGAGATACAGGGGATCATGGCTACACCTTC
TRBJ2-5 | TRBV4-1 | TRBD2 | few | CASSHGLAQDSGTQYF | TGCGCCAGCAGCCACGGACTAGCGCAGGATTCGGGGACCCAGTACTTC
TRBJ2-7 | TRBV7-8 | NA | NA | CASSPSSGSGLYEQYF | TGTGCCAGCAGCCCCTCCTCCGGGAGCGGACTTTACGAGCAGTACTTC
TRBJ2-3 | TRBV11-2 | NA | NA | CASSFLRVSGEDTQYF | TGTGCCAGCAGCTTTCTCAGGGTATCGGGTGAGGATACGCAGTATTTT
TRBJ2-5 | TRBV5-1 | NA | few | CASSPVTGLETQYF | TGCGCCAGCAGCCCAGTAACAGGGCTAGAGACCCAGTACTTC
TRBJ2-1 | TRBV29-1 | TRBD2 | many | CSVVGSGRSLYNEQFF | TGCAGCGTTGTCGGTAGCGGGAGGTCCCTGTACAATGAGCAGTTCTTC
TRBJ2-7 | TRBV4-1 | TRBD1 | many | CASSATGALYEQYF | TGCGCCAGCAGCGCGACAGGGGCCCTCTACGAGCAGTACTTC
TRBJ1-1 | TRBV7-8 | NA | NA | CASSPVVLNTEAFF | TGTGCCAGCAGCCCTGTCGTCCTGAACACTGAAGCTTTCTTT